One and the same sample provided the 7 T cell receptor beta chains below, sequenced in a study of human T cells and chemical hapten exposure. Whole blood, unfractionated, served as the material for total RNA extraction. TCRdb independently ran MiXCR on the 5' RACE reads; one entry per CDR3 protein. The repertoire consists of 110,000 or so distinct CDR3 sequences, with more than 15% occurring once and the leading ten covering around 3%. Every receptor here comes from a human donor in good health.

The chain carries TRBV6-6 and TRBJ1-2, with D possibly TRBD1 on 6 matching bases. Trimming cost V 8 bases and J 3 bases, with 28 bases left between them. The CDR3 is 18 residues long. CDR1 MNHNY and CDR2 SVGAGI come from the germline V gene (reference sequence). The CDR3 DNA follows: TGTGCCAGCTCTGGGACGCCCGGGGGGGCAGGGTTGGACTATGGCTACACCTTC. This encodes CASSGTPGGAGLDYGYTF.

The chain links TRBV18 to TRBJ1-1, with TRBD1 identical over 9 bases. With V trimmed by 0 bases and J by 1 base, 6 bases remained unmatched. Germline CDR1 reads KGHSH; CDR2 reads LQKENI. CDR3 length equals 17 residues. CDR3 coding DNA: TGTGCCAGCTCACCACCCCGGGACAGGGTGGAGAACACTGAAGCTTTCTTT. Translating it yields CASSPPRDRVENTEAFF.

CDR3 bases: TGTGCCAGCAGTTTATCCCCCGGGGCCGTCGGCGAGCAGTACTTC. This codes for CASSLSPGAVGEQYF. V is TRBV27 and J is TRBJ2-7; D is perhaps TRBD1 or TRBD2 (5 bases each). Germline CDR1 and CDR2: MNHEY and SMNVEV (reference sequence). CDR3 length: 15 amino acids. Between the trimmed V and J ends, which lost 0 bases and 6 bases, there was a span of 15 bases.

The rearrangement uses TRBV28 and TRBJ2-7, with TRBD1 matching 10 bases. The V gene's germline CDR1 is MDHEN and CDR2 SYDVKM. With V trimmed by 11 bases and J by 2 bases, 3 bases remained unmatched. This CDR3 has 12 residues. The CDR3 spells CAAGQGAYEQYF. DNA for the CDR3: TGTGCCGCCGGACAGGGGGCCTACGAGCAGTACTTC.

This clonotype was observed a few times. Sequence at one end of the junction differs from germline and may be a read error. The chain is built from TRBV5-1 and TRBJ1-2, with 9 bases that match TRBD1. Germline V CDR1 and CDR2: SGHRS, YFSETQ. The length of the CDR3 is 15 residues. The CDR3 region is CASRLGGQGSYGYTF. CDR3 nucleotide sequence: TGCGCCAGCCGCTTGGGAGGACAGGGGTCCTATGGCTACACCTTC.

This clonotype was picked up a small number of times. The genes are TRBV5-1 and TRBJ1-1; D gene ambiguous. Germline assignment: CDR1 SGHRS and CDR2 YFSETQ. V shed 0 bases and J shed 4 bases, with 13 bases lying between them. This CDR3 is 15 amino acids long. Here the CDR3 DNA reads TGCGCCAGCAGCTTGGGTGCAACCAAGGTCACTGAAGCTTTCTTT. It encodes CASSLGATKVTEAFF.

This clonotype was seen a few times. In DNA form, the CDR3 reads TGTGCCAGCAGCTTAACGCCGACTAGCGGTGAGCAGTTCTTC. It codes for CASSLTPTSGEQFF. This sequence joins TRBV7-3 and TRBJ2-1; 9 bases line up with TRBD2. CDR1 and CDR2 from the germline V gene are SGHTA and FQGTGA. Trimming took 0 bases from V and 9 from J; bases not matched to a gene: 3. The CDR3 has 14 amino acids.